The next 13 T cell receptor beta chains were all read from a single sample in a study of STAT5B mutations in CD4+ large granular lymphocyte leukemia. Assay: immunoSEQ multiplex PCR; the TCRdb copy retains only in-frame clones and omits some. In the table there are fewer than 30,000 clones, roughly 79% of which are singletons. The sequenced material came from CD4+ T cells from blood buffy coats. The receptors were sampled from a human donor in good health.

This rearrangement joins TRBV9 to TRBJ2-5; TRBD2 aligns across 12 bases. CDR3 length: 17 amino acids. Trimming at V came to 4 bases and at J to 5 bases, leaving 12 bases not matched to a gene. Germline CDR1 and CDR2: SGDLS and YYNGEE. The CDR3 loop reads CASSPGASGGAEETQYF. The CDR3 DNA reads as TGTGCCAGCAGCCCAGGGGCTAGCGGGGGGGCCGAGGAGACCCAGTACTTC.

The gene calls are TRBV7-9 and TRBJ2-1, with 8 bases aligning to TRBD2. The CDR3 covers 17 residues. In germline, CDR1 is SEHNR, CDR2 FQNEAQ (reference sequence). Germline trimming cut 1 base from V and 10 bases from J; bases unmatched to any gene: 15. CDR3 sequence reads: CASSLEGTWREVREQFF. The CDR3 DNA reads TGTGCCAGCAGCTTAGAGGGTACGTGGCGGGAGGTACGAGAGCAGTTCTTC.

This clone occurred a few times. The chain links TRBV30 to TRBJ1-1; TRBD1 might be the D (5 bases). Germline CDR1 is GTSNPN and CDR2 is SVGIG (reference sequence). The CDR3 loop spans 12 amino acids. Trimming removed 4 bases from V and 4 bases from J, with 10 bases in between. CDR3 coding DNA: TGTGCCTGGATGGGGGGGACCACTGAAGCTTTCTTT. Protein: CAWMGGTTEAFF.

The rearrangement uses TRBV5-1 and TRBJ2-1; 10 bases match TRBD1. The CDR3 is 18 residues long. Germline V CDR1 and CDR2: SGHRS, YFSETQ. Germline trimming cut 0 bases from V and 6 bases from J; bases unmatched to any gene: 12. For the CDR3, the DNA is TGCGCCAGCAGCTTGGAGGGGGTACCGGGACAGGGGAGCAATGAGCAGTTCTTC. It yields the protein CASSLEGVPGQGSNEQFF.

This clone was observed once. This rearrangement joins TRBV5-1 to TRBJ2-2, with TRBD2 as a possible D gene (6 bases). The CDR3 is 15 amino acids. Per germline, CDR1 SGHRS and CDR2 YFSETQ. Trimming took 0 bases from V and 7 from J, leaving 13 bases between them. In DNA, the CDR3 is TGCGCCAGCAGCTTGGCCGGAGGGGTGAACGGGGAGCTGTTTTTT. This codes for CASSLAGGVNGELFF.

The chain joins TRBV30 to TRBJ1-3; 7 bases line up with TRBD1. From germline, CDR1 is GTSNPN and CDR2 SVGIG (reference sequence). After removal of 7 bases from V and 8 bases from J, the junction contained 11 bases not matched to a gene. The CDR3 totals 13 residues. The CDR3 coding sequence is TGTGCCTACAACAGGGGAGTAGTGGACACCATATATTTT. Amino acid sequence: CAYNRGVVDTIYF.

This sequence joins TRBV10-1 and TRBJ2-7, with 8 bases lining up with TRBD1. The CDR3 consists of 13 residues. Germline V gene sequence: CDR1 WNHNN, CDR2 SYGVQD (reference sequence). V shed 4 bases, J shed 6 bases, and the junction held 5 bases outside the gene matches. The CDR3 loop is CASSGQGAAEQYF. DNA for the CDR3: TGCGCCAGCAGTGGTCAGGGGGCGGCCGAGCAGTACTTC.

V is TRBV11-2 and J is TRBJ1-6; 7 bases fit TRBD1. The J segment lost 6 bases and the V segment lost 5 bases, leaving 13 bases of the junction unmatched. Germline V gives CDR1 SGHAT, CDR2 FQNNGV. The length of the CDR3 is 17 residues. CDR3 residues: CASSGPRDSYSNSPLHF. The CDR3, as DNA: TGTGCCAGCAGCGGACCCCGGGACAGCTACTCTAATTCACCCCTCCACTTT.

CDR3 sequence (DNA): TGTGCCATCGGGCAGGGTCCTGACTATGGCTACACCTTC. Its protein product is CAIGQGPDYGYTF. The chain carries TRBV10-3 and TRBJ1-2; possibly TRBD1 for D (5 bases). The CDR3 length is 13 residues. With 8 bases removed from V and 3 bases from J, the gap between germline ends came to 13 bases. In germline, CDR1 is ENHRY, CDR2 SYGVKD.

This clone was observed a single time. This sequence joins TRBV7-3 and TRBJ1-1; D gene unclear. This CDR3 has 14 amino acids. V was clipped by 2 bases and J by 1 base, with 8 bases between them. CDR1 is SGHTA and CDR2 is FQGTGA in the germline V gene. This CDR3 reads CASSLLGSNTEAFF. In DNA form, the CDR3 reads TGTGCCAGCAGCTTATTGGGGTCGAACACTGAAGCTTTCTTT.

This chain joins TRBV7-2 and TRBJ2-2; D is possibly TRBD1 or TRBD2 (6 bases each). V was trimmed by 3 bases and J by 6 bases, leaving 14 bases between them. CDR1 is SGHTA and CDR2 is FQGNSA in the germline V gene. The CDR3 loop spans 15 amino acids. The CDR3 region has the DNA TGTGCCAGCAGCTTGGGGGGCCCTCAATCCGGGGAGCTGTTTTTT. This sequence encodes CASSLGGPQSGELFF.

This sequence joins TRBV6-5 and TRBJ2-2; 7 nucleotides match TRBD2. V gave up 6 bases and J gave up 4 bases; unmatched junction bases: 8. The CDR3 spans 15 residues. Germline V gives CDR1 MNHEY, CDR2 SVGAGI. The CDR3 protein is CASRRGSTGTGELFF. The CDR3 nucleotides are TGTGCCAGCAGACGCGGGAGTACGGGCACCGGGGAGCTGTTTTTT.

V and J are TRBV30 and TRBJ1-1, with TRBD1 as a possible D gene (5 bases). This CDR3 comprises 13 residues. V dropped 0 bases and J dropped 5 bases, with 10 bases sitting between them. The germline CDR1 and CDR2 sequences are GTSNPN and SVGIG (reference sequence). CDR3 sequence reads: CAWSVAGLTEAFF. The CDR3 region has the DNA TGTGCCTGGAGTGTTGCAGGGCTTACTGAAGCTTTCTTT.